What follows are 8 T cell receptor beta chains derived from one specimen sequenced in a study of T cell repertoires in cytomegalovirus infection. Which antigens these TCRs recognize remains unknown. TCRdb reprocessed the reads with MiXCR, giving one entry per CDR3 protein. The sample lists some 800,000 distinct CDR3 sequences; roughly 29% were seen once. The material was cultured CD8+ T cells from PBMCs, obtained from culture after CMV antigen stimulation. The receptor set was obtained from a human donor in good health (CMV status not recorded). Some clones in this sample may be carry-over from other donors' samples.

This clonotype was picked up a small number of times. The rearrangement joins TRBV4-1 to TRBJ1-1, with D possibly matching TRBD1 (5 bases). The germline V gene encodes CDR1 MGHRA and CDR2 YSYEKL. Deletions cut 0 bases from V and 5 bases from J, with 10 bases between. This CDR3 spans 14 amino acids. The CDR3 DNA is TGCGCCAGCAGCCAAGATGCGGGGGGTACTGAAGCTTTCTTT. It yields the protein CASSQDAGGTEAFF.

The chain combines TRBV7-9 with TRBJ1-1; unclear D gene. Germline V gene sequence: CDR1 SEHNR, CDR2 FQNEAQ (reference sequence). Trimming took 1 base from V and 5 from J, leaving 11 bases between them. This CDR3 region has 14 residues. CDR3 sequence (DNA): TGTGCCAGCAGCTTAGACGGAATTGGTACTGAAGCTTTCTTT. It codes for CASSLDGIGTEAFF.

The chain combines TRBV2 with TRBJ2-1, with D perhaps assigned TRBD1 or TRBD2 (5 bases each). Germline values: CDR1 SNHLY, CDR2 FYNNEI. V was clipped by 8 bases and J by 8 bases, with 7 bases between them. The CDR3 loop spans 10 amino acids. The CDR3 sequence is CASGGYEQFF. CDR3 nucleotide sequence: TGTGCCAGCGGGGGATATGAGCAGTTCTTC.

This clonotype was seen a handful of times. The rearrangement joins TRBV4-3 to TRBJ1-2; no firm D call. From germline, CDR1 is LGHNA and CDR2 YSLEER. The CDR3 is made up of 15 amino acids. With 4 bases removed from V and 2 bases from J, the gap between germline ends came to 14 bases. The CDR3 sequence is CASSPATQQNYGYTF. The CDR3, as DNA: TGCGCCAGCAGCCCTGCGACGCAGCAAAACTATGGCTACACCTTC.

This clonotype has just a few counts. The genes are TRBV6-5 and TRBJ1-3; TRBD1 might be the D (6 bases). Germline V gene lookup returns CDR1 MNHEY and CDR2 SVGAGI. V shed 7 bases and J shed 2 bases, with 18 bases lying between them. CDR3 length: 16 residues. The CDR3 nucleotides are TGTGCCAGCAAGGGGGGTGGAGAAGGAACTGGAAACACCATATATTTT. Protein sequence: CASKGGGEGTGNTIYF.

The CDR3 DNA follows: TGTGCCAGCGCGAATACAGTGAACTCCTACAATGAGCAGTTCTTC. This translates into CASANTVNSYNEQFF. The V gene is TRBV2, the J gene TRBJ2-1; D unclear. Germline values: CDR1 SNHLY, CDR2 FYNNEI. The V end lost 8 bases, the J end lost 0 bases, and 14 bases lay between the germline ends. The CDR3 spans 15 residues.

V gene TRBV15 combines with J gene TRBJ2-7; maybe TRBD1 (6 bases). The CDR3 consists of 13 residues. Deletions cut 0 bases from V and 5 bases from J, with 8 bases between. The germline V gene encodes CDR1 LNHNV and CDR2 YYDKDF (reference sequence). The CDR3 region is CATSRDWTDEQYF. The CDR3 bases are TGTGCCACCAGCAGAGATTGGACAGACGAGCAGTACTTC.

The sample holds a few counts of this clonotype. The chain links TRBV4-3 to TRBJ2-3, with TRBD2 identical over 10 bases. CDR3 length: 19 residues. J lost 0 bases, V lost 0 bases, and 9 bases had no gene match. Germline CDR1 reads LGHNA; CDR2 reads YSLEER. The DNA for the CDR3 is TGCGCCAGCAGCCAAGATGGAGCGGGGGGGTACTTAAGCACAGATACGCAGTATTTT. Translating it yields CASSQDGAGGYLSTDTQYF.